One and the same sample provided the 8 T cell receptor beta chains below, sequenced in a study of T cell responses to AZD1222 COVID-19 vaccine. Only in-frame clones appear in the TCRdb table, and some are missing; sequencing was by immunoSEQ multiplex PCR. This sample yields 100,000 to 150,000 clones, of which 80% to 90% are seen a single time; approximately 3.3% belongs to the top ten. This sample comprised peripheral blood, obtained on day 0 of AZD1222 vaccination. The receptors were sampled from an adult in good health.

The chain carries TRBV11-2 and TRBJ2-1, with D perhaps matching TRBD2 (6 bases). Trimming took 1 base from V and 2 from J, leaving 9 bases between them. The CDR3 has 15 residues. Germline loops: CDR1 SGHAT, CDR2 FQNNGV. The CDR3 DNA reads TGTGCCAGCAGCTTAGGGGACTTCCCCTACAATGAGCAGTTCTTC. Protein product: CASSLGDFPYNEQFF.

The chain couples TRBV9 to TRBJ1-5; no definite D call. Germline V gives CDR1 SGDLS, CDR2 YYNGEE. Trimming took off 4 bases at V and 5 bases at J, with 10 bases between the two ends. The CDR3 covers 13 residues. Here the CDR3 reads CASSTTGDQPQHF. CDR3 nucleotide sequence: TGTGCCAGCAGCACCACCGGGGATCAGCCCCAGCATTTT.

The chain has TRBV9 and TRBJ1-1, with 8 bases aligning to TRBD1. CDR1 and CDR2 from the germline V gene are SGDLS and YYNGEE. J gave up 5 bases and V 4 bases, and 10 bases lay outside the gene matches. The CDR3 extends over 15 amino acids. DNA of the CDR3: TGTGCCAGCAGCCCACGGGACAGGCGGGAGACTGAAGCTTTCTTT. Translation gives CASSPRDRRETEAFF.

V gene TRBV11-3 combines with J gene TRBJ1-5, with D maybe TRBD1 (5 bases). Trimming cost V 6 bases and J 0 bases, with 15 bases left between them. Germline V gives CDR1 SGHNT, CDR2 YENEEA. The CDR3 runs 16 residues. The CDR3 protein is CASRVGTLNSNQPQHF. The CDR3 DNA reads as TGTGCCAGCAGAGTCGGGACGTTAAATAGCAATCAGCCCCAGCATTTT.

The rearrangement links TRBV27 to TRBJ2-1; D is unclear. There are 15 residues in the CDR3. V lost 4 bases and J lost 0, with 10 bases in between. Germline values: CDR1 MNHEY, CDR2 SMNVEV (reference sequence). CDR3 sequence reads: CASSSDLSSYNEQFF. CDR3 bases: TGTGCCAGCAGTTCAGACTTAAGCTCCTACAATGAGCAGTTCTTC.

The rearrangement uses TRBV28 and TRBJ1-4; 7 nucleotides match TRBD1. Germline assignment: CDR1 MDHEN and CDR2 SYDVKM. V lost 5 bases and J lost 3; bases outside the gene matches: 6. The CDR3 covers 15 residues. DNA of the CDR3: TGTGCCAGCAGTCGACGGACAGGTCCTAATGAAAAACTGTTTTTT. Translation: CASSRRTGPNEKLFF.

V gene TRBV6-5 combines with J gene TRBJ1-1; 7 bases agree with TRBD1. CDR3 size: 14 residues. The ends lost 4 bases at V and 9 bases at J; junction bases unmatched: 11. CDR1 MNHEY and CDR2 SVGAGI come from the germline V gene. CDR3 sequence reads: CASSFSRGRSQAFF. The CDR3 nucleotides are TGTGCCAGCAGTTTCTCGAGGGGGCGATCTCAAGCTTTCTTT.

This clone was seen once. The rearrangement links TRBV21-1 to TRBJ1-6. TRBV21-1 is a known pseudogene. This CDR3 has 16 amino acids. This chain's CDR3 is CASRGRFGGHNSPLHF. The CDR3 DNA sequence: TGTGCCAGCAGGGGCAGGTTCGGGGGGCATAATTCACCCCTCCACTTT.